This record looks at one T cell receptor (beta chain) sequence and its context. The assay was immunoSEQ multiplex PCR, and TCRdb's table has in-frame clones only and misses some. The data contain some 14,000 clones, approximately 80% of them seen just once; the ten biggest clones take up around 12%. The sample belongs to a study of technical replicates of blood from a few donors. The sequence was obtained from a human donor in good health. Sequenced: PBMCs.

CDR3 residues: CASSLGWGRQPQHF. CDR3 sequence (DNA): TGTGCCAGCAGCTTAGGATGGGGGCGTCAGCCCCAGCATTTT. The chain is built from TRBV11-3 and TRBJ1-5, with D possibly TRBD1 on 6 matching bases. The length of the CDR3 is 14 residues. Trimming pared 1 base from V and 6 bases from J, leaving 10 bases between. Per the germline V gene, CDR1 is SGHNT and CDR2 is YENEEA.